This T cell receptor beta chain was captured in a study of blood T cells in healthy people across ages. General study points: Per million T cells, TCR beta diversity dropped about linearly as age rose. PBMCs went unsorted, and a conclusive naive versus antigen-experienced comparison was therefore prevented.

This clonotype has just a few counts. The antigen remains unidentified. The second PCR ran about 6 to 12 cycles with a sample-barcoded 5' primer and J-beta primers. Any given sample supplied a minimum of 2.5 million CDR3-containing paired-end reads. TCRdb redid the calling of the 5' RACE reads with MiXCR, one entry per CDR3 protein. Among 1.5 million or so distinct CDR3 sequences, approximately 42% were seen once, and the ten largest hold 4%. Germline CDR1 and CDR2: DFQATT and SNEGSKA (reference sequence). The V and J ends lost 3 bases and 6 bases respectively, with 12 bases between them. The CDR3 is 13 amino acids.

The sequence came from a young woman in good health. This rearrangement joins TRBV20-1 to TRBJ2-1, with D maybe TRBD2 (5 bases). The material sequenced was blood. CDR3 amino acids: CSASGVPRNEQFF. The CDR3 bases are TGCAGTGCTAGCGGGGTACCGCGCAATGAGCAGTTCTTC.